The source of this T cell receptor beta chain is a study of vaccination and CD4 T cells after COVID-19. Regarding this clonotype: As yet, its antigen is unknown.

Sequenced with the Oncomine TCR Beta short-read assay was DNA taken from cultured CD4+ T cells. MiXCR, applied by TCRdb to the PCR reads, yields one record per CDR3 protein. The sample holds around 21,000 distinct CDR3 sequences, under 70% seen once. Treatment described: approximately 11-day PBMC culture with coronavirus spike peptide pools or control peptides (ViraFEST assay). Between the trimmed V and J ends, which lost 4 bases and 6 bases, there was a span of 15 bases. The germline V gene encodes CDR1 MNHEY and CDR2 SVGAGI. The CDR3 extends over 14 amino acids. J is TRBJ1-1 and V is TRBV6-5, with no clear D. The sample comprised CD4+ T cells from blood, cultured in vitro. The sequence was collected from a human donor who had recovered from COVID-19. CDR3 in amino acids: CASSSQYRGSEAFF. CDR3 in DNA: TGTGCCAGCAGTTCGCAATACAGAGGGTCTGAAGCTTTCTTT.